Detailed here is one TCR beta chain. Its cognate antigen has yet to be identified. The sample holds no much larger clone one base away, and base qualities are not on file. The cohort consisted of fewer than 700 healthy bone marrow donors. At the time of sampling, all cohort members were nominally healthy, though unrecorded immune exposures were likely present. The donor tested CMV seronegative, placing the donor among the 352 seronegative members of the cohort. Each donor provided a peripheral blood sample, and peripheral blood mononuclear cells were used for TCR beta sequencing. The Qiagen DNeasy Blood Extraction Kit was used to extract genomic DNA from the blood cell samples. The CDR3 measures 14 amino acids from cysteine to phenylalanine. Only the CDR3 DNA stays, 42 bases, in frame from base 1. V is cut by 4 bases and J by 0 bases, and the space between the germline ends is 9 bases. The germline V gene sets CDR1 to LGHNA and CDR2 to YSLEER.

The data were obtained in a study of cytomegalovirus exposure and HLA in healthy donors (dated by TCRdb to the late 2010s). About the investigation overall: In an earlier analysis of fewer than 750 of the donors, around 290 Gb of sequence data and 100 million or so unique TCR beta sequences from about 190 million T cells were reported. The study used immunosequencing to profile the T cell repertoires of 670 or so subjects and linked those repertoires to cytomegalovirus serostatus. In the later analysis, no new phenotypic data were used to find candidate immune exposures; instead, reliance was placed on TCR beta sequences and their occurrence across donors. Both class I and class II loci were covered by HLA typing, at four-digit resolution. Among roughly 400 genotyped donors of the cohort, an average of roughly 230,000 unique TCR beta nucleotide sequences was sequenced per donor, of which roughly 17% were non-productive. To predict cytomegalovirus infection status, the study combined high-throughput TCR immunosequencing, statistical association of individual TCRs with disease status, and machine learning. The number of typed donors differed by locus: about 629-630 for A, B, C, DRB1 and DQB1; 500 to 550 for DQA1; 606 for DPA1; and some 430 for DPB1. The genetic ancestry cluster associated with self-reported Caucasian donors included about 81% of the 398 genotyped donors. All discovery cohort repertoires had been generated on a single sequencing platform. Besides the first cohort of around 670 subjects, a separate validation cohort made up of 120 different subjects was used. The study was designed to test whether signatures of past pathogen exposure could be identified by cataloging public T cell receptors. A handful of DR-DQ haplotypes were handled as single units for association and clustering because linkage in the cohort was strong. A later genetic analysis used genome-wide SNP genotypes for about 60% of the roughly 700 donors, treating that subset as a discovery cohort. In a later analysis, previously published TCR beta repertoires from 666 donors were re-analyzed and high-resolution HLA genotyping was added so that TCR occurrence patterns could be studied. Donor age, sex, ethnicity and CMV serostatus were compiled together with the repertoire data. Roughly 300 gigabases of sequencing data and 78 million or so unique TCR sequences were included in an early release covering over 600 HLA-typed donors. To decide whether each TCR beta V gene segment behaved as functional or pseudogenic, an earlier analysis of 587 of the donors relied on high-throughput TCR beta sequencing. Study-level results and caveats: For the cohort, immune exposure information was limited to CMV serostatus. In a later analysis, about 17,000 TCR beta sequences were associated with specific HLA alleles at a false discovery rate of 0.05. This cohort had only TCR beta chains sequenced, and the lack of alpha or paired-chain data limited which features could be detected. According to a later analysis, most CMV-associated TCR beta chains appeared to be HLA-restricted, and the HLA associations seemed to be driven largely by CMV exposure. Because HLA typing was missing for some donors at each locus, association tests included only the typed subset. According to the authors, the approach could potentially be generalized to other disease states and immunological phenotypes. Because the 87-base-pair reads could not distinguish some IMGT-functional V segments, including TRBV6-2 and TRBV6-3, those segments were excluded. According to a later analysis, parvovirus B19, influenza, CMV and Epstein-Barr virus appeared linked to several top co-occurrence clusters. A few of the identified cytomegalovirus-associated TCR beta chains were confirmed in vitro to be specific for cytomegalovirus antigens. Most TCR sequences were observed very rarely across donors, whereas some public TCRs were present in many individuals. The classifier was reported to diagnose cytomegalovirus status with high specificity and sensitivity in both the original cohort and the validation cohort. In a later genetic analysis, a missense DCLRE1C variant was associated with V-gene and J-gene trimming of TCR beta chains, and the association was replicated in an independent cohort. A later genetic analysis reported fewer N-insertions in productive TCRs among donors in an Asian-associated ancestry cluster than the approximately 670-donor mean. Seventeen rarely observed V segments, including chromosome 9 orphons, were excluded from the earlier analysis of just under 600 of the donors because counts were too low. The presence/absence analyses assumed that sequencing depth was roughly uniform across donors, and that assumption may not be true. In a later analysis, HLA-associated TCR beta chains were found to be more clonally expanded and to have lower generation probabilities than equally common non-associated chains. A total of roughly 160 TCR beta chains were listed by the study as associated with cytomegalovirus. Linkage disequilibrium might explain the correlated functional status among segregating V segments, but an unknown experimental factor could not be ruled out. In an earlier analysis of around 600 of the donors, most TCR beta V segments were observed in productive rearrangements about 87% or about 30% of the time, broadly matching IMGT annotations. When HLA alleles, especially DR and DQ, strongly co-occurred, TCR associations were difficult to assign to individual alleles. In a later analysis, the rate of TCR association differed among HLA loci, with DRB1 alleles having the most associated TCRs and HLA-C alleles having the fewest. A further reported finding was that TCR beta sequences accurately predicted the HLA-A and HLA-B alleles for most subjects in the first cohort. A cluster of highly shared sequence variants was judged likely to be a technical artifact of the sequencing pipeline.

The library was made by the immunoSEQ multiplex PCR assay. For the multiplex PCR, a mixture combining 60 forward primers for TCR Vbeta segments and 13 reverse primers for TCR Jbeta segments was used. Amplification of the CDR3 region of rearranged TCR beta genes was performed with a multiplex PCR assay on genomic DNA. The amplified TCR beta libraries were sequenced on the Illumina HiSeq System as 87-base-pair reads. As for the original processing: A later analysis counted approximately 84 million unique TCR beta chains across the 690 or so repertoires, and roughly 11 million of these chains were shared by at least two donors. To remove PCR and sequencing errors, raw reads were error-corrected and collapsed into unique sequences using a nearest-neighbor algorithm that merged closely related sequences. Alignment of CDR3 sequences to IMGT reference sequences was used to assign V, D and J gene segments. Each retained sequence needed at least a six-nucleotide match to both a V gene segment and a J gene segment. Rearrangements were called productive when the CDR3 lacked stop codons and stayed in frame with V and J; all others were non-productive. Following IMGT convention, CDR3 was defined as the stretch from the second conserved V-encoded cysteine to the conserved J-encoded phenylalanine. Sequences without an unambiguous match to a single V gene segment were excluded from the earlier analysis of almost 600 of the donors. In an earlier analysis of 450 to 700 of the donors, V segments were called functional above 56.7% productive rearrangements and were called segregating when the between-donor standard deviation exceeded 5%. A statistical classification framework was developed to diagnose cytomegalovirus status using the catalog of TCR beta chain sequences. In a later analysis, TCR nucleotide sequences were compared against IMGT/GENE-DB human TR gene sequences so that V and J genes could be assigned. A later analysis assigned CDR3 sequences and most-parsimonious VDJ recombination scenarios with the TCRdist pipeline. In a later analysis, every TCR beta chain was defined by the combination of its CDR3 amino acid sequence and its V-gene family, and reads without a unique V-gene family were dropped. As a way to deal with suspected cross-contamination and a sequencing artifact, a later analysis dropped 450 to 600 nucleotide sequences that were highly shared and had low generation probability. In a later analysis, a clonal expansion index was calculated for each public chain from normalized within-repertoire ranks of inferred template counts. Generation probabilities in a later analysis came from a VDJ recombination model fitted to out-of-frame rearrangements, and those results were checked against IGoR. A later analysis scored TCR-TCR, TCR-HLA and TCR-CMV co-occurrence with hypergeometric tests, applying a repertoire-size bias correction to TCR pairs. A later analysis estimated false discovery rates by permuting HLA or CMV assignments 20 times. In a later analysis, co-occurring TCRs were grouped with DBSCAN, and TCRdist sequence similarity was added when clustering was performed within HLA-allele-positive subsets. Repertoires with fewer than 30,000 or more than 120,000 public chains were left out of co-occurrence clustering, as were five repertoires with anomalous nucleotide sharing. What TCRdb holds here is the immuneACCESS table cut down to in-frame rearrangements. Part of the clones is not present; checked against another copy, under half of the missing clones reflect an unresolved V gene, and the others are unexplained. The V and J calls and clone size come from that table; D and trimming were worked out from the DNA. For this sample the table gives around 110,000 clones, of which approximately 76% were detected only once. Roughly 2.3% of the sample rests with the top ten.

The receptor was derived from a man between 18 and 29 years old in good health and CMV-seronegative. The chain links TRBV4-3 with TRBJ1-2, with TRBD1 tentatively as D gene (6 bases match). The sample was PBMCs. This receptor carries the CDR3 CASSPDRANYGYTF. The base sequence is TGCGCCAGCAGCCCGGACAGAGCTAACTATGGCTACACCTTC.